The clone carrying this T cell receptor beta chain was seen repeatedly, ten times or more. Its antigen is still unknown. RNA transcripts provided the source from which TCR beta CDR3 regions were amplified. During a first-round RT-PCR of the TCR CDR3, the HTBI primer set was used. TCRdb processed the multiplex PCR reads anew with MiXCR; each CDR3 protein has one entry. The repertoire holds approximately 620,000 distinct CDR3 sequences, with roughly 14% as singletons. The hyperthyroidism patients had all been newly diagnosed, and their disease duration was under 2 months. Their ages ranged from 18 to 65 years. In making diagnoses, clinical symptoms, serum thyroxine and TRAb, thyroid ultrasound and orbital computed tomography were all used. Germline loops: CDR1 GTSNPN, CDR2 SVGIG (reference sequence). This CDR3 comprises 12 residues. V was pared by 0 bases and J by 7 bases, with 6 bases between. This sample was included in a study of T cells in Graves' hyperthyroidism and ophthalmopathy.

Overall study results and limits: Median prediction lead before ophthalmopathy onset was 5.5 to 7 months with the model. Researchers found most expanded thyroid clonotypes above 0.001 in blood as well.

The V gene is TRBV30, the J gene TRBJ1-4; no definite D call. Sequences were obtained from blood. The source is a woman aged 30 to 39 with Graves' hyperthyroidism that later progressed to Graves' ophthalmopathy. The CDR3 DNA sequence: TGTGCCTGGAGTGTTAAGGGTGAAAAACTGTTTTTT. This translates into CAWSVKGEKLFF.